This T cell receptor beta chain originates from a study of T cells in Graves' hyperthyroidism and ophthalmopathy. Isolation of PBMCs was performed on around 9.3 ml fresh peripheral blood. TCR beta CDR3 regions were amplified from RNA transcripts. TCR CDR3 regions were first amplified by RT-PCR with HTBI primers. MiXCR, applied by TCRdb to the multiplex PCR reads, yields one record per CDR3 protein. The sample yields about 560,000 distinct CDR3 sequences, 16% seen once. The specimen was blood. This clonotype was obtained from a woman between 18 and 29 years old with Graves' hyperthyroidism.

CDR3 sequence (DNA): TGTGCCAGCAGTCCGACAGGGCTGCGGGGCTACACCTTC. It specifies CASSPTGLRGYTF. V gene TRBV6-1 combines with J gene TRBJ1-2; 7 nucleotides align to TRBD1. The CDR3 has 13 amino acids. V gave up 5 bases and J gave up 8 bases; unmatched junction bases: 8. Germline CDR1 is MNHNS and CDR2 is SASEGT.